The sequence of this T cell receptor (beta chain) was determined in a study of cytomegalovirus exposure and HLA in healthy donors. CDR3 length: 13 residues. The germline V gene encodes CDR1 SGHRS and CDR2 YFSETQ. The germline V and J ends were trimmed by 2 bases and 7 bases, with 10 bases remaining between them. The PCR employed 60 Vbeta primers together with 13 Jbeta primers. As originally analysed: Among the unique TCR beta chains that a later analysis counted, about 81 million in all, around 11 million were shared. TCRdb keeps only in-frame clones here, not all; method: immunoSEQ multiplex PCR. The DNA gave D and trimming, while V, J and clone size come from that table. The table records 130,000 to 150,000 clones, approximately 80% of them present only once.

The J gene is TRBJ2-1, the V gene TRBV5-1, with D perhaps matching TRBD1 (5 bases). This clonotype was obtained from a woman aged 18-30 years in good health and CMV-seropositive. The sequenced sample was PBMCs. CDR3 loop: CASSLTGENEQFF. In DNA form, the CDR3 reads TGCGCCAGCAGCTTAACAGGTGAAAATGAGCAGTTCTTC.